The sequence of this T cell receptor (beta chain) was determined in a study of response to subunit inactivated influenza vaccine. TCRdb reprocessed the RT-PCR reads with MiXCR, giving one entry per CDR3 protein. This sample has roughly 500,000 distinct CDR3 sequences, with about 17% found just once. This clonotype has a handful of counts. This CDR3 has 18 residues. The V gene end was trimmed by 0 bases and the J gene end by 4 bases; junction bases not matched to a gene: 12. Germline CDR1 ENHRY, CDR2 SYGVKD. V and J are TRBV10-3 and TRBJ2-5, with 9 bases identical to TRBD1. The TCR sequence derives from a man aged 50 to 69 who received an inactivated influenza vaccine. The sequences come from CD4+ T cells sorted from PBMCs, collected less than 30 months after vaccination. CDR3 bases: TGTGCCATCAGTGAGTCGATTAGAGGTGGGACAGGGAGAGAGACCCAGTACTTC. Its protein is CAISESIRGGTGRETQYF.